This T cell receptor beta chain was identified during a study of blood T cell repertoires in COVID-19. As for the study in general: Both acute and convalescent COVID-19 samples were obtained from the United States, Italy and Spain.

Germline CDR1 is MGHDK and CDR2 is SYGVNS. V lost 7 bases, J lost 11 bases, and 17 bases lay in between. CDR3 length: 12 amino acids. TCRdb keeps only in-frame clones here, not all; method: immunoSEQ multiplex PCR. The table shows 300,000 to 350,000 clones, with around nine tenths occurring only once. Residents of 24 US areas, aged about 18 to 95 years, made up the participants. This TCR was recovered from a woman aged 25 to 39 who had recovered from COVID-19. The material sequenced was PBMCs or T cells enriched from blood (not recorded which). The chain couples TRBV25-1 to TRBJ1-2; D gene uncertain. CDR3 amino acids: CASTDPTDHYTF. CDR3 DNA sequence: TGTGCCAGCACCGACCCTACAGATCATTACACCTTC.